This T cell receptor beta chain was obtained from a study of shared clonotypes between healthy human individuals. The material for each subset, its genomic DNA, was split evenly across several immunoSEQ plates. Approximately 30,000 T cell genomes (about 0.2 ug DNA) went into each sorted-subset replicate. Measured with immunoSEQ multiplex PCR; TCRdb has only the in-frame clones, and not every one. This table holds 2 million to 3 million clones, roughly 93% found once. CD45RA+ naive and CD45RA-negative memory subsets were separated from CD4+ cells. Germline CDR1 SGHTS, CDR2 YDEGEE. CDR3 length: 18 residues. V was pared by 4 bases and J by 3 bases, with 15 bases of the junction left unmatched.

This TCR came from a man younger than 35 in good health. Some clones in this sample may be carry-over from other donors' samples. Sequenced material: naive CD4+ T cells from PBMCs. As to subset: CD45RA+ positively selected. This sequence joins TRBV5-8 and TRBJ2-1, with 8 positions matching TRBD2. DNA of the CDR3: TGTGCCAGCAGCCCCCCAAACCCTTACAGCGGGAGCTACAATGAGCAGTTCTTC. Translation gives CASSPPNPYSGSYNEQFF.